These T cell receptor beta chains were read from a single sample in a study of blood T cells in healthy people across ages. TCRdb re-derived calls from the 5' RACE reads in MiXCR, one entry per CDR3 protein. The table shows approximately 1,000,000 distinct CDR3 sequences, with roughly 45% occurring only once. What was sequenced was blood. The source is a woman aged 55-70 years in good health. Each CDR3 is given with its conserved first and last residue. The order of the fields is J gene, V gene, D gene, CDR3 protein. D genes are given only for firm matches.

j_gene: TRBJ2-3
v_gene: TRBV7-8
d_gene: NA
CDR3aa: CASSSQKGAADTQYF

j_gene: TRBJ2-1
v_gene: TRBV24-1
d_gene: NA
CDR3aa: CATSEPGARRQFF

j_gene: TRBJ2-1
v_gene: TRBV6-1
d_gene: TRBD2
CDR3aa: CASSEGLGLGDNEQFF

j_gene: TRBJ2-1
v_gene: TRBV4-2
d_gene: NA
CDR3aa: CASSQGNGKFF

j_gene: TRBJ2-7
v_gene: TRBV7-9
d_gene: NA
CDR3aa: CASSEPGLFYEQYF

j_gene: TRBJ2-7
v_gene: TRBV9
d_gene: NA
CDR3aa: CASSAAGASSYEQYF

j_gene: TRBJ1-1
v_gene: TRBV18
d_gene: NA
CDR3aa: CASSPLSRGLNTEAFF

j_gene: TRBJ1-4
v_gene: TRBV27
d_gene: NA
CDR3aa: CASSSDPYRDSNEKLFF

j_gene: TRBJ2-1
v_gene: TRBV27
d_gene: TRBD1
CDR3aa: CASSRLRTGIINEQFF

j_gene: TRBJ2-5
v_gene: TRBV27
d_gene: NA
CDR3aa: CASSLMQSNQETQYF

j_gene: TRBJ2-7
v_gene: TRBV6-2/TRBV6-3
d_gene: TRBD2
CDR3aa: CASGRAGVTHEQYF

j_gene: TRBJ2-5
v_gene: TRBV20-1
d_gene: TRBD1
CDR3aa: CSTNRGYRETQYF

j_gene: TRBJ2-4
v_gene: TRBV9
d_gene: NA
CDR3aa: CASSPPPKEVKNIQYF

j_gene: TRBJ2-1
v_gene: TRBV6-5
d_gene: TRBD1
CDR3aa: CASRPPGQVTYNEQFF

j_gene: TRBJ1-2
v_gene: TRBV7-2
d_gene: NA
CDR3aa: CASSSPLGAANYGYTF

j_gene: TRBJ2-5
v_gene: TRBV20-1
d_gene: NA
CDR3aa: CSARRAAVQETQYF

j_gene: TRBJ2-7
v_gene: TRBV9
d_gene: TRBD1
CDR3aa: CASSVARGQGAYEQYF

j_gene: TRBJ2-3
v_gene: TRBV12-3/TRBV12-4
d_gene: NA
CDR3aa: CASTSFPDTQYF

j_gene: TRBJ2-1
v_gene: TRBV20-1
d_gene: NA
CDR3aa: CSARDPVYNEQFF

j_gene: TRBJ2-5
v_gene: TRBV7-9
d_gene: TRBD1
CDR3aa: CASSAGQVPEETQYF